Listed here are 4 T cell receptor beta chains from one sample, sequenced in a study of T cell responses to AZD1222 COVID-19 vaccine. The protocol was immunoSEQ multiplex PCR, while the TCRdb copy is restricted to in-frame clones and leaves out a portion. This table holds some 110,000 clones, more than 75% found once. Sequencing was performed on peripheral blood, taken on day 0 of AZD1222 vaccination. These receptors originate from an adult in good health.

This chain connects TRBV5-1 to TRBJ2-3; 12 positions agree with TRBD2. This CDR3 region has 17 residues. The V and J ends lost 0 bases and 0 bases, in that order; junction bases with no gene match: 2. Per germline, CDR1 SGHRS and CDR2 YFSETQ. In DNA form, the CDR3 reads TGCGCCAGCAGCTTGGGACTAGCGGGAGTAAGCACAGATACGCAGTATTTT. Translating gives CASSLGLAGVSTDTQYF.

The chain uses TRBV6-2 or TRBV6-3 and TRBJ1-6; no definite D call. The CDR3 extends over 14 amino acids. Germline V gives CDR1 MNHEY, CDR2 SVGEGT. The V end lost 2 bases, the J end lost 5 bases, and 7 bases lay between the germline ends. CDR3 amino acids: CASSYGQNNSPLHF. CDR3 DNA: TGTGCCAGCAGTTACGGGCAGAATAATTCACCCCTCCACTTT.

The gene calls are TRBV4-2 and TRBJ2-3; 10 bases line up with TRBD2. CDR1 and CDR2 from the germline V gene are LGHNA and YNFKEQ. This CDR3 is 17 amino acids long. V lost 2 bases and J lost 0; bases outside the gene matches: 5. CDR3: CASSQLAGGQSTDTQYF. CDR3 DNA: TGTGCCAGCAGCCAATTAGCGGGAGGCCAAAGCACAGATACGCAGTATTTT.

This clone was seen just once. The chain has TRBV6-5 and TRBJ2-1; 7 bases match TRBD1. Germline CDR1 is MNHEY and CDR2 is SVGAGI. V shed 6 bases, J shed 0 bases, and the junction held 5 bases outside the gene matches. The CDR3 runs to 15 residues. The CDR3: CASSQQGSSYNEQFF. CDR3 in DNA: TGTGCCAGCAGCCAACAGGGGTCCTCCTACAATGAGCAGTTCTTC.